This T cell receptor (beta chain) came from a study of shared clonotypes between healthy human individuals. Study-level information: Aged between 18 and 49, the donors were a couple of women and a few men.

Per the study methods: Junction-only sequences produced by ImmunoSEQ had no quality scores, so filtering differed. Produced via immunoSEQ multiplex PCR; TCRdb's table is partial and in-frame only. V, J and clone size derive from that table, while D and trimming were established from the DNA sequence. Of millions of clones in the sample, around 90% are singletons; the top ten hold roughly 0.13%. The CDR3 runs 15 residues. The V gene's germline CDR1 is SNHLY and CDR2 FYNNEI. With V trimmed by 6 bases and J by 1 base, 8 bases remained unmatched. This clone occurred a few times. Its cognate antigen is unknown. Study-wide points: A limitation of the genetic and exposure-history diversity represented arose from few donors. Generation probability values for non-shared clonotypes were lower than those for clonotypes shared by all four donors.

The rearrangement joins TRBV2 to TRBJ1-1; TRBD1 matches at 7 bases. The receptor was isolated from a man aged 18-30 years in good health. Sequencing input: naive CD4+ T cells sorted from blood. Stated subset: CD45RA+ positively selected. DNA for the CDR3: TGTGCCAGCAGAGCGACCGACAGGGAGAACACTGAAGCTTTCTTT. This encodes CASRATDRENTEAFF.